These 21 T cell receptor beta chains originate from one sample sequenced in a study of regulatory T cells in long-lasting Graves disease. Building of the TCR beta libraries involved iRepertoire HTBI primers and Arm-PCR of CDR3 regions. TCRdb re-called the multiplex PCR reads through MiXCR, storing one row per CDR3 protein. In the table there are roughly 400,000 distinct CDR3 sequences, over 20% of which are singletons. Time point specified: persistent/refractory GD, antithyroid drugs over 5 years with positive TRAb. From PBMCs, RNA was extracted and then used to make the TCR library. The sample was peripheral blood mononuclear cells (PBMCs), taken when the disease was refractory, from a patient treated with antithyroid drugs. The receptors derive from a female donor with Graves disease.

The J gene is TRBJ2-1, the V gene TRBV28; 8 bases map to TRBD2. CDR3 length equals 18 residues. V was clipped by 2 bases and J by 4 bases; unmatched bases: 13. Germline CDR1 reads MDHEN; CDR2 reads SYDVKM. CDR3 loop: CASSLRRGSSGLYNEQFF. The DNA of the CDR3 is TGTGCCAGCAGTTTACGCCGGGGGTCTAGCGGGCTGTACAATGAGCAGTTCTTC.

J is TRBJ2-1 and V is TRBV18; D gene uncertain. Germline CDR1 and CDR2: KGHSH and LQKENI. The CDR3 is made up of 20 amino acids. Trimming took off 2 bases at V and 2 bases at J, with 25 bases between the two ends. The DNA for the CDR3 is TGTGCCAGCTCACCAGTCCCGCCCTGGCAGGCCTATCCAACCTACAATGAGCAGTTCTTC. This codes for CASSPVPPWQAYPTYNEQFF.

Many counts were recorded for this clonotype. The rearrangement links TRBV10-3 to TRBJ2-5, with no clear D. CDR3 size: 12 residues. V dropped 0 bases and J dropped 5 bases, with 4 bases sitting between them. Looked up from germline, CDR1 is ENHRY and CDR2 is SYGVKD. The DNA of the CDR3 is TGTGCCATCAGTGAGTCGGCGGAGACCCAGTACTTC. Its protein is CAISESAETQYF.

The rearrangement links TRBV6-1 to TRBJ2-7, with 7 bases identical to TRBD1. The CDR3 runs 13 residues. CDR1 and CDR2 (germline): MNHNS, SASEGT. V shed 6 bases and J 3 bases; nucleotides not matched to a gene: 5. CDR3 sequence: CASSPTGLYEQYF. CDR3 coding DNA: TGTGCCAGCAGCCCGACAGGGCTCTACGAGCAGTACTTC.

This clonotype showed up many times. The V call is TRBV6-1, the J call TRBJ2-5; D is ambiguous. The CDR3 is 13 amino acids. Germline V gives CDR1 MNHNS, CDR2 SASEGT. The V end lost 8 bases, the J end lost 4 bases, and 14 bases lay between the germline ends. The CDR3 DNA reads as TGTGCCAGCTCTCCAGACCCCTCAGAGACCCAGTACTTC. Encoded protein: CASSPDPSETQYF.

This clonotype occurred a few times. V usage is TRBV11-2 and J usage is TRBJ2-2; a weak D match, TRBD1 (6 bases). Trimming pared 3 bases from V and 3 bases from J, leaving 11 bases between. The CDR3 is 15 amino acids. Germline-derived CDR1 and CDR2 are SGHAT and FQNNGV. The chain's CDR3 is CASSLLRGDTGELFF. DNA for the CDR3: TGTGCCAGCAGCTTGCTCAGGGGAGACACCGGGGAGCTGTTTTTT.

This sequence joins TRBV7-9 and TRBJ1-2, with D possibly being TRBD1 (5 bases). V dropped 5 bases and J dropped 1 base, with 23 bases sitting between them. Germline V gene lookup returns CDR1 SEHNR and CDR2 FQNEAQ (reference sequence). This CDR3 has 18 amino acids. The CDR3 coding sequence is TGTGCCAGCAGCCGCAGCGGGGGGAACTTCGCTTATAACTATGGCTACACCTTC. Encoded protein: CASSRSGGNFAYNYGYTF.

This clonotype was recorded a few times. The gene calls are TRBV15 and TRBJ2-5, with D perhaps matching TRBD2 (5 bases). Germline V gene sequence: CDR1 LNHNV, CDR2 YYDKDF (reference sequence). This CDR3 is 14 amino acids long. Trimming shortened V by 4 bases and J by 2 bases, and 11 bases separated the two germline ends. DNA of the CDR3: TGTGCCACCAGCATCGTACGGGGACAAGAGACCCAGTACTTC. Amino acids: CATSIVRGQETQYF.

At least ten counts were recorded for this clonotype. The chain couples TRBV12-3 or TRBV12-4 to TRBJ2-7, with 7 bases fitting TRBD2. The CDR3 spans 17 residues. The V segment lost 4 bases and the J segment 6 bases; nucleotides outside the gene matches: 18. The CDR3: CASSSPGGSSPGVEQYF. The CDR3 DNA is TGTGCCAGCAGTTCCCCCGGGGGGTCTTCACCGGGGGTCGAGCAGTACTTC.

The CDR3 is CASSDGTGDQPQHF. The CDR3 coding sequence is TGCGCCAGCAGCGACGGGACAGGAGATCAGCCCCAGCATTTT. This chain links TRBV5-1 with TRBJ1-5, with 8 bases that match TRBD1. The trim removed 4 bases at V and 5 bases at J, leaving 5 bases unmatched. Germline V gives CDR1 SGHRS, CDR2 YFSETQ. This CDR3 is 14 amino acids long.

This clonotype was seen many times. The rearrangement links TRBV20-1 to TRBJ2-7; D could derive from TRBD1 or TRBD2 (5 bases each). The germline CDR1 and CDR2 sequences are DFQATT and SNEGSKA (reference sequence). The CDR3 has 13 residues. V was shortened by 5 bases and J by 2 bases, with 13 bases between the two germline ends. The chain's CDR3 is CSAARGPTYEQYF. The CDR3 nucleotides are TGCAGTGCTGCCCGGGGACCGACCTACGAGCAGTACTTC.

In its sample, this clonotype was seen many times. The rearrangement uses TRBV6-5 and TRBJ1-1, with 10 bases fitting TRBD1. From germline, CDR1 is MNHEY and CDR2 SVGAGI. This CDR3 region has 14 residues. V shed 4 bases and J 6 bases; nucleotides not matched to a gene: 5. CDR3 nucleotide sequence: TGTGCCAGCAGTTTATCCGGGACAGGGGCTGAAGCTTTCTTT. Protein: CASSLSGTGAEAFF.

This clonotype was seen many times. The rearrangement joins TRBV6-1 to TRBJ2-5; 11 bases line up with TRBD2. The CDR3 runs 15 residues. The trim removed 4 bases at V and 4 bases at J, leaving 5 bases unmatched. Germline V lookup: CDR1 MNHNS, CDR2 SASEGT. The CDR3 here is CASSALAGGVETQYF. CDR3 coding DNA: TGTGCCAGCAGTGCCCTAGCGGGAGGCGTAGAGACCCAGTACTTC.

This clonotype was found many times. Written as DNA, the CDR3 is TGCAGTGCTAGTAACAGGGGGCAGGAAAACATTCAGTACTTC. Translation: CSASNRGQENIQYF. The rearrangement joins TRBV20-1 to TRBJ2-4, with 9 positions matching TRBD1. The CDR3 consists of 14 residues. V trimming: 3 bases; J trimming: 5 bases; junction bases outside the gene matches: 5. Per the germline V gene, CDR1 is DFQATT and CDR2 is SNEGSKA (reference sequence).

The J gene is TRBJ2-7, the V gene TRBV20-1; D might be TRBD2 (6 bases). The CDR3 extends over 14 amino acids. The V end was cut by 4 bases, the J end by 3 bases, with 16 bases between. Germline CDR1 DFQATT, CDR2 SNEGSKA (reference sequence). Here the CDR3 reads CSAKGVGSGYEQYF. CDR3 DNA sequence: TGCAGTGCTAAGGGTGTTGGTAGCGGCTACGAGCAGTACTTC.

This clonotype was detected ten times or more. V is TRBV11-2 and J is TRBJ2-2; TRBD1 matches 7 bases. The CDR3 spans 14 residues. The V gene end was trimmed by 5 bases and the J gene end by 2 bases; junction bases not matched to a gene: 2. CDR1 and CDR2 (germline): SGHAT, FQNNGV. The CDR3 protein is CASSGTENTGELFF. In DNA, the CDR3 is TGTGCCAGCAGCGGGACAGAAAACACCGGGGAGCTGTTTTTT.

This sequence joins TRBV20-1 and TRBJ1-1; 10 nucleotides agree with TRBD1. Per the germline V gene, CDR1 is DFQATT and CDR2 is SNEGSKA (reference sequence). The CDR3 is 16 amino acids. V gave up 3 bases and J gave up 0 bases; unmatched junction bases: 7. The CDR3 nucleotides are TGCAGTGCTAGGCCCAGGGACAGGGGCCTGAACACTGAAGCTTTCTTT. It yields the protein CSARPRDRGLNTEAFF.

In its sample, this clonotype was seen many times. The CDR3 bases are TGTGCCAGCAGCGAAAACCGGGACACAGATACGCAGTATTTT. This gives the protein CASSENRDTDTQYF. The chain recombines TRBV2 with TRBJ2-3, with a possible D match to TRBD2 (5 bases). V was pared by 6 bases and J by 2 bases, with 12 bases between. The CDR3 loop spans 14 amino acids. Germline V gives CDR1 SNHLY, CDR2 FYNNEI.

The chain combines TRBV29-1 with TRBJ2-5; TRBD1 matches 8 bases. V lost 7 bases, J lost 4 bases, and 11 bases stayed unmatched. The germline CDR1 and CDR2 sequences are SQVTM and ANQGSEA. CDR3 length equals 14 residues. The CDR3 here is CSATGQGPGETQYF. CDR3 DNA sequence: TGCAGCGCCACCGGACAGGGTCCTGGAGAGACCCAGTACTTC.

CDR3 amino acids: CASSPLGGPVPRGAPPSNYGYTF. The DNA for the CDR3 is TGTGCCAGCAGCCCGCTGGGCGGCCCGGTACCCAGGGGGGCCCCCCCCTCTAACTATGGCTACACCTTC. The chain links TRBV28 to TRBJ1-2; 7 bases agree with TRBD1. With 6 bases clipped from V and 0 bases from J, the junction kept 31 bases outside the gene matches. CDR3 size: 23 residues. CDR1 MDHEN and CDR2 SYDVKM come from the germline V gene.

The V call is TRBV6-1, the J call TRBJ2-7; 13 bases agree with TRBD2. The CDR3 length is 21 residues. The ends lost 2 bases at V and 3 bases at J; junction bases unmatched: 19. Germline V gene sequence: CDR1 MNHNS, CDR2 SASEGT. CDR3 residues: CASSERRGGTSGRAGVYEQYF. The CDR3, as DNA: TGTGCCAGCAGTGAAAGGAGAGGGGGTACTAGCGGGAGGGCCGGGGTCTACGAGCAGTACTTC.